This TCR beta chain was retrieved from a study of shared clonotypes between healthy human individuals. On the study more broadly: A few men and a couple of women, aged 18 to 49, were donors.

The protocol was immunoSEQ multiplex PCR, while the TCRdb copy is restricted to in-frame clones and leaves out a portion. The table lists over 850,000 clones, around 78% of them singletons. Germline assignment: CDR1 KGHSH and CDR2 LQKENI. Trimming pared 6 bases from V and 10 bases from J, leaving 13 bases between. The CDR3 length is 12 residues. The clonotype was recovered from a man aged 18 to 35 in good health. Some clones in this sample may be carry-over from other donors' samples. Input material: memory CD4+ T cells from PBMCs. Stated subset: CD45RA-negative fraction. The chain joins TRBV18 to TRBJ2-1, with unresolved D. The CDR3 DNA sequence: TGTGCCAGCTCGTTGGATCTGCGCGAGCAGTTCTTC. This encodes CASSLDLREQFF.